This T cell receptor beta chain emerged from a study of blood T cells in healthy people across ages. Study-level findings and limits: Long-lived donors exceeded aged donors in naive CD4+ cells and diversity.

V lost 4 bases and J lost 6; bases outside the gene matches: 6. There are 15 residues in the CDR3. Looked up from germline, CDR1 is LGHNA and CDR2 is YNFKEQ. About 10 milliliters of peripheral blood were drawn from each donor into EDTA-treated tubes. Total RNA extracted from each sample amounted to at least 5.5 micrograms. This clonotype was counted between two and nine times. Its antigen is as yet unknown. Combining a sample-barcoded 5' primer with a J-beta primer mix, a second PCR ran for roughly 6 to 12 cycles. Each single sample gave us at least 3 million CDR3-containing paired-end reads. TCRdb called the 5' RACE reads again in MiXCR, with one record for every CDR3 protein. This sample has 980,000 or so distinct CDR3 sequences, with 48% found just once.

This chain links TRBV4-2 with TRBJ2-7, with 13 nucleotides matching TRBD2. The specimen was blood. The source of this sequence is a young man in good health. DNA of the CDR3: TGTGCCAGCAGCCGAGGACTAGCGGGGGCCCCCGAGCAGTACTTC. It translates to CASSRGLAGAPEQYF.